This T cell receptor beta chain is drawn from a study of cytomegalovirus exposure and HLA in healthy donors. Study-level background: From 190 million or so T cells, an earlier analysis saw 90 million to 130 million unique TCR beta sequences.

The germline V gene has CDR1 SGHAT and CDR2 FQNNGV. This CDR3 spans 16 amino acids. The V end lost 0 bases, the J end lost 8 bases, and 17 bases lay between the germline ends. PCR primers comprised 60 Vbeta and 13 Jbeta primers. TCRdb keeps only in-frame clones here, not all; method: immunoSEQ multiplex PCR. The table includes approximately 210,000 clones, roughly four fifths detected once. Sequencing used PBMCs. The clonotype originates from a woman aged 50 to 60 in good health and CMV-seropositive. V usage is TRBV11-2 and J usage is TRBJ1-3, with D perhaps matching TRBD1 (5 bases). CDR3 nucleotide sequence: TGTGCCAGCAGCTTAGATAAACAGGTGGAGGGACACACCATATATTTT. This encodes CASSLDKQVEGHTIYF. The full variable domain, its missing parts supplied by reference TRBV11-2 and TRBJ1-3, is EAGVAQSPRYKIIEKRQSVAFWCNPISGHATLYWYQQILGQGPKLLIQFQNNGVVDDSQLPKDRFSAERLKGVDSTLKIQPAKLEDSAVYLCASSLDKQVEGHTIYFGEGSWLTVV.